This TCR beta chain was captured by sequencing in a study of OX40 agonist ivuxolimab in advanced cancers. Germline-derived CDR1 and CDR2 are LNHDA and SQIVND (reference sequence). This CDR3 has 13 residues. V was shortened by 7 bases and J by 4 bases, with 10 bases between the two germline ends. The data were produced by immunoSEQ multiplex PCR, yet TCRdb's version contains in-frame clones alone and is incomplete. The data contain tens of thousands of clones, approximately 92% of them singletons. Remarks on this clone: Its specificity is unknown.

Regarding the study as a whole: Fewer expanded clones were found on average in CD4+ than in CD8+ T cells. The work left the antigen specificity of expanded peripheral T cells undetermined.

Autoimmune disease history or systemic immunosuppression led to patients being barred. The origin of this receptor is an adult with an advanced solid tumor such as melanoma, head and neck, liver or kidney cancer. The genes are TRBV19 and TRBJ2-2, with D tentatively TRBD2 (7 bases). The sample in question was CD4+ or CD8+ T cells sorted from blood, obtained in a trial of the OX40 agonist ivuxolimab. The CDR3 nucleotides are TGTGCCAGTACGAGGGGGGGCACCGGGGAGCTGTTTTTT. Its protein product is CASTRGGTGELFF.